This is a list of T cell receptor beta chains from one sample in a study of cytomegalovirus exposure and HLA in healthy donors. Generated by immunoSEQ multiplex PCR, the TCRdb table keeps only in-frame clones and is missing some. This table holds around 88,000 clones, approximately 80% found once. The sample was PBMCs. The receptors stem from a woman aged 40 to 50 in good health and CMV-seropositive. CDR3s leave out the opening cysteine and the closing phenylalanine or tryptophan.

v_call	cdr3_aa
TRBV27	ASSLRGRDTEQY
TRBV7-3	ASSSSGGNTGELF
TRBV4-1	ASSLGTVYEQY
TRBV7-9	ASSSLAGGDIEQF
TRBV29-1	SVGGFYEQY
TRBV27	ASSLHSPGQGPYEQY
TRBV4-1	ASSQVQGRTDTQY
TRBV18	ASSILPTGPKNIQY
TRBV28	ASAPGTRVVGEQF
TRBV5-1	ASSLGGGQGYGYT
TRBV5-6	ASSLGSQAANTIY
TRBV7-9	SSSLAEARNTGELF
TRBV11-3	ASSLGRATDTQY
TRBV6-4	ASGTGANTGELF
TRBV5-4	ASSSLSGGYRYGYT
TRBV18	ASSPDTNQPQH
TRBV10-2	ASLDWGWGQF
TRBV7-9	ASSSASLDSGEKLF
TRBV19	ASSDGDTQY
TRBV7-9	ASSPQVNSYEQY
TRBV5-6	ASSLRSWTSVYNEQF
TRBV4-2	ASSQREGHEQY
TRBV25-1	ASSEYAASAGIYGYT
TRBV10-1	ASSSAIATDTQY
TRBV20-1	SSSYEQY
TRBV10-3	AISEGGENEKLF
TRBV18	ASSPPWTGEKETQY
TRBV9	ASSVEVAGDPQY
TRBV4-1	ASSQEGISGPYEQY
TRBV4-1	ASSQGTSGNYEQY
TRBV6-5	ASSATGPYEQY
TRBV21-1	ASSKQREPCTDTQY
TRBV7-3	ASSYGTGSYGYT
TRBV19	ASSRQEPGTEAF
TRBV29-1	SVETSGIPYEQY
TRBV18	ASSRLAGSSYNEQF
TRBV10-1	ASSEADRGLYEQY
TRBV7-9	ASSPGTGAADTQY
TRBV5-5	ASSLPYRTSSYEQY
TRBV5-5	ASSLVVGADGYT
TRBV2	ASRLGQGQVYGYT
TRBV27	ASRLAGGPPYEQY
TRBV6-5	ASSYSGAADNSPLH
TRBV5-1	ASSEGLASDTQY
TRBV5-1	ASTLDPPGTQY
TRBV7-2	ASSLGLAETQY
TRBV6-5	ASRGAAYGSYEQY
TRBV7-2	ASSSLGAQAYNEQF
TRBV6-1	ASSRDRGANSPLH